The present T cell receptor (beta chain) was sequenced within a study of blood T cell repertoires in COVID-19. Germline CDR1 is SGHDN and CDR2 is FVKESK. The CDR3 runs to 14 residues. Deletions cut 1 base from V and 5 bases from J, with 9 bases between. Study processing details: Scientists estimated how many nucleated cells there were by amplifying reference gene primers. The protocol was immunoSEQ multiplex PCR, while the TCRdb copy is restricted to in-frame clones and leaves out a portion. V and J calls plus clone size are reproduced from that table; the DNA served to infer D and trimming. The table records 190,000 or so clones, roughly 87% of them present only once.

The receptor was isolated from a man aged 18 to 30 with acute COVID-19. What was sequenced was PBMCs or T cells enriched from blood (not recorded which). This chain links TRBV14 with TRBJ2-4, with D perhaps TRBD1 (6 bases). The CDR3 protein is CASSQAGAQNIQYF. The CDR3 coding sequence is TGTGCCAGCAGCCAAGCAGGGGCCCAAAACATTCAGTACTTC.